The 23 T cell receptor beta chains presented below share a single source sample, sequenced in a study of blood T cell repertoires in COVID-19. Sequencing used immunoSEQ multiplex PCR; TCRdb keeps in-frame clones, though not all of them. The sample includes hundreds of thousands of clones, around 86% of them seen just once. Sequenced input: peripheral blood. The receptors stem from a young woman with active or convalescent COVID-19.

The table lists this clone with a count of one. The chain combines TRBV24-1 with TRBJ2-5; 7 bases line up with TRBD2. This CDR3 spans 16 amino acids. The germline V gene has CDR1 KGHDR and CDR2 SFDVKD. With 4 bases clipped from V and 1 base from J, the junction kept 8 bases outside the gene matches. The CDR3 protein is CATSEGRVIGQETQYF. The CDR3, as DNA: TGTGCCACCAGTGAAGGGAGGGTTATTGGCCAAGAGACCCAGTACTTC.

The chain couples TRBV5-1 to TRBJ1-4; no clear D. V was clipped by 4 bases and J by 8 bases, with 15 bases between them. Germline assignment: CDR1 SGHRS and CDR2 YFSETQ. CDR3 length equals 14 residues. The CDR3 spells CASSLGEAREKLFF. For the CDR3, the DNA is TGCGCCAGCAGCCTCGGGGAAGCCAGGGAAAAACTGTTTTTT.

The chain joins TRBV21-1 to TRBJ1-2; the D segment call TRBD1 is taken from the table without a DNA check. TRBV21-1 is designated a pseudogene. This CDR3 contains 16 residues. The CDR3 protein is CASSNSRGDANYGYTF. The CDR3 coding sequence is TGTGCCAGCAGCAACTCCAGGGGGGACGCTAACTATGGCTACACCTTC.

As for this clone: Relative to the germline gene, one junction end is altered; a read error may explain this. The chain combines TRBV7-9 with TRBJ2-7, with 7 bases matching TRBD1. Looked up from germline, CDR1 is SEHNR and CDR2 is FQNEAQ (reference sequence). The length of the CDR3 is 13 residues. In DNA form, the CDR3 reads TGTGCCAGCAGCGCGCCCGGGACAGACAACTCGGGATTC. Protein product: CASSAPGTDNSGF.

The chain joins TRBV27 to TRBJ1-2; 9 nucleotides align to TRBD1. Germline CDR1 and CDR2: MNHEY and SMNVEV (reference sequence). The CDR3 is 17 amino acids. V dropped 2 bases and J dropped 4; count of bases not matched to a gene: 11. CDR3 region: CASSLTGQGIGGYGYTF. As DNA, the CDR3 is TGTGCCAGCAGTTTAACAGGACAGGGGATCGGGGGCTATGGCTACACCTTC.

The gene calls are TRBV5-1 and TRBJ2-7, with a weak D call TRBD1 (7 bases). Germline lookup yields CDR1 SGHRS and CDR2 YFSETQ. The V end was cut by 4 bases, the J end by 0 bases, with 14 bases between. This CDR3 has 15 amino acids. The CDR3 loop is CASSPRGDSSYEQYF. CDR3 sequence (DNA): TGCGCCAGCAGCCCAAGGGGGGACAGCTCCTACGAGCAGTACTTC.

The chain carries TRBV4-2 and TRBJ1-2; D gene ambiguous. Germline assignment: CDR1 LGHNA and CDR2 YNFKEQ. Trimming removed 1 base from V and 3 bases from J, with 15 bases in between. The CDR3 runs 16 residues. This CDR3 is CASSQGTRVSDYGYTF. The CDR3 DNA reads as TGTGCCAGCAGCCAAGGCACCCGGGTATCGGACTATGGCTACACCTTC.

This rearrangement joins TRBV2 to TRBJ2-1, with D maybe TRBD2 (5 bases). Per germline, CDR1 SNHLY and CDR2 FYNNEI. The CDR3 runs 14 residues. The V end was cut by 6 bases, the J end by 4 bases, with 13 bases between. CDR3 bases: TGTGCCAGCAGACCCAAGGACTTTTACAATGAGCAGTTCTTC. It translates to CASRPKDFYNEQFF. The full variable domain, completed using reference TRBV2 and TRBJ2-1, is EPEVTQTPSHQVTQMGQEVILRCVPISNHLYFYWYRQILGQKVEFLVSFYNNEISEKSEIFDDQFSVERPDGSNFTLKIRSTKLEDSAMYFCASRPKDFYNEQFFGPGTRLTVL.

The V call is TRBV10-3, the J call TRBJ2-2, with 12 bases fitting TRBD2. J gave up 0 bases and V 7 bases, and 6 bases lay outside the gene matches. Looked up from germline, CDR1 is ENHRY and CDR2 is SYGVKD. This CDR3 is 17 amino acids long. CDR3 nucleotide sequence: TGTGCCATCATGACGACTAGCGGGAGCCCGAACACCGGGGAGCTGTTTTTT. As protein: CAIMTTSGSPNTGELFF.

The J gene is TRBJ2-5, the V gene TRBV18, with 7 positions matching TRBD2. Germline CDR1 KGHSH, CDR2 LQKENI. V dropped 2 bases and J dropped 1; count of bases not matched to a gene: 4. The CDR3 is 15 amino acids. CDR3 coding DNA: TGTGCCAGCTCACCATTCCCGGGGGGCCAAGAGACCCAGTACTTC. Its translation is CASSPFPGGQETQYF.

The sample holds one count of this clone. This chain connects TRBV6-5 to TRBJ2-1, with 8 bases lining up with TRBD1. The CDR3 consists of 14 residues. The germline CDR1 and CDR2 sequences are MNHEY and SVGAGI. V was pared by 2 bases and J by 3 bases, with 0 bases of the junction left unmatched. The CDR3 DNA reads TGTGCCAGCAGTTACGGGACAGGCTACAATGAGCAGTTCTTC. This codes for CASSYGTGYNEQFF.

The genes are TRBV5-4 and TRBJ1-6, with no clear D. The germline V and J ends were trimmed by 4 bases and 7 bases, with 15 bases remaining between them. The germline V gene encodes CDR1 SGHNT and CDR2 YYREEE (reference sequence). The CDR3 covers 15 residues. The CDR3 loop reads CASSGDSLANSPLHF. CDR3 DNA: TGTGCCAGCAGCGGCGATTCCTTAGCGAATTCACCCCTCCACTTT.

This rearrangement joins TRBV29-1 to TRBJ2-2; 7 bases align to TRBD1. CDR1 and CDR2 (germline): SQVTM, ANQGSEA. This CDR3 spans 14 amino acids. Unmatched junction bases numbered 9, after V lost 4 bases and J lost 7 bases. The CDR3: CSVGDDRVIGELFF. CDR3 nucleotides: TGCAGCGTTGGGGACGACAGGGTAATCGGGGAGCTGTTTTTT.

CDR3 sequence: CASSPGGWNTEAFF. DNA for the CDR3: TGTGCCAGTAGTCCAGGGGGCTGGAACACTGAAGCTTTCTTT. The genes are TRBV19 and TRBJ1-1; TRBD1 matches 8 bases. The CDR3 has 14 residues. Germline values: CDR1 LNHDA, CDR2 SQIVND (reference sequence). V lost 5 bases to trimming and J lost 1 base; unmatched junction nucleotides: 3.

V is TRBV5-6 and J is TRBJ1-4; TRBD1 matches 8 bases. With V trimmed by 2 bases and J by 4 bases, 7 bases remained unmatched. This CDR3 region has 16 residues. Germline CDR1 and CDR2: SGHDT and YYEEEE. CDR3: CASSFRGTGFNEKLFF. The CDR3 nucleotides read TGTGCCAGCAGCTTTCGGGGGACAGGCTTTAATGAAAAACTGTTTTTT.

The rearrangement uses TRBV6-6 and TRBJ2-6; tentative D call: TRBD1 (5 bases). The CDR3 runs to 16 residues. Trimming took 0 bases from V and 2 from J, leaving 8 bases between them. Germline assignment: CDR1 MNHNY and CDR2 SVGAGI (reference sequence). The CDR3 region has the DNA TGTGCCAGCAGTTACTCGAAAGGGGCTGGGGCCAACGTCCTGACTTTC. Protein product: CASSYSKGAGANVLTF.

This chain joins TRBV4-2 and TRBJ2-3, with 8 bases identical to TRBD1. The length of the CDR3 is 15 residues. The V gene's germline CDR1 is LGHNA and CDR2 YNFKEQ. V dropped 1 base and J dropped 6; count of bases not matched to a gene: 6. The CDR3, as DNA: TGTGCCAGCAGCCAAGGGGACAGGAAGGAGGATACGCAGTATTTT. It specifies CASSQGDRKEDTQYF.

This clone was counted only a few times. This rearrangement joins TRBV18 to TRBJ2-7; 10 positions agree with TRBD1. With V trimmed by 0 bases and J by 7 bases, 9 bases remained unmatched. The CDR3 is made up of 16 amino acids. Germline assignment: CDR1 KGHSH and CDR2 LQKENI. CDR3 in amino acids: CASSPPGVTGGREQYF. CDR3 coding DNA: TGTGCCAGCTCACCACCGGGGGTGACAGGGGGCAGGGAGCAGTACTTC.

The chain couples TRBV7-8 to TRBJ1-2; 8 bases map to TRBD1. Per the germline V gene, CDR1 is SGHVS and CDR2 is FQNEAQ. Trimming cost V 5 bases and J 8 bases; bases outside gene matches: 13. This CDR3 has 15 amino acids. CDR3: CASSRYGTGSGGYTF. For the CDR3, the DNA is TGTGCCAGCAGCCGTTACGGGACAGGATCCGGCGGCTACACCTTC. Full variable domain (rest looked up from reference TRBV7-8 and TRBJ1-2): GAGVSQSPRYKVAKRGQDVALRCDPISGHVSLFWYQQALGQGPEFLTYFQNEAQLDKSGLPSDRFFAERPEGSVSTLKIQRTQQEDSAVYLCASSRYGTGSGGYTFGSGTRLTVV.

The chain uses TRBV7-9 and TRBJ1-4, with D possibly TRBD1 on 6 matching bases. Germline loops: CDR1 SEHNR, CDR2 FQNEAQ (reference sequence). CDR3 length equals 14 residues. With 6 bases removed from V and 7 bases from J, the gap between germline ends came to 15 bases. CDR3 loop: CASRPDRGFEKLFF. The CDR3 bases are TGTGCCAGCAGACCGGACAGAGGGTTTGAAAAACTGTTTTTT.

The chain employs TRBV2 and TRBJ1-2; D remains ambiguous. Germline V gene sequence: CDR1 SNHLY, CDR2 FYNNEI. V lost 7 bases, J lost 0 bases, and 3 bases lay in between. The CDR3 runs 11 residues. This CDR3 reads CASTANYGYTF. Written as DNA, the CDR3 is TGTGCCAGCACCGCTAACTATGGCTACACCTTC.

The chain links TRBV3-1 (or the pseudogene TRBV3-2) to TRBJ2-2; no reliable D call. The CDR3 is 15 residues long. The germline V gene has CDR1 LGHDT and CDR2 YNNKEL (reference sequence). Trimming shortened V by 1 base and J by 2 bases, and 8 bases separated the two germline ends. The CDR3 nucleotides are TGTGCCAGCAGCCAAGCAGGTAGAAACACCGGGGAGCTGTTTTTT. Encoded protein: CASSQAGRNTGELFF.

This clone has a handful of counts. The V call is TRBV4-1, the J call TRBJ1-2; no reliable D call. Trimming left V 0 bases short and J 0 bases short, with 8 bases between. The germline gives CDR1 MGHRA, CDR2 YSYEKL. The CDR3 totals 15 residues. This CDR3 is CASSQDGAANYGYTF. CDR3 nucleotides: TGCGCCAGCAGCCAAGACGGAGCCGCTAACTATGGCTACACCTTC.